What follows are 20 T cell receptor beta chains derived from one specimen sequenced in a study of blood T cells in healthy people across ages. It was with a sample-barcoded 5' primer and a J-beta primer mix that a second PCR of about 7 to 12 cycles was run. TCRdb re-called the 5' RACE reads through MiXCR, storing one row per CDR3 protein. The sample has around 900,000 distinct CDR3 sequences, just over 50% seen once; the top ten hold roughly 23%. Sequencing used blood. These receptors were obtained from a woman in her sixties in good health.

The chain employs TRBV7-9 and TRBJ2-1, with D possibly matching TRBD2 (6 bases). This CDR3 has 12 residues. V dropped 5 bases and J dropped 12 bases, with 14 bases sitting between them. Germline V CDR1 and CDR2: SEHNR, FQNEAQ (reference sequence). The CDR3 here is CASSHGTLGQFF. The CDR3 region has the DNA TGTGCCAGCAGCCATGGGACTCTGGGGCAGTTCTTC.

V and J are TRBV20-1 and TRBJ2-7; D is unclear. V shed 4 bases and J shed 5 bases, with 9 bases lying between them. The CDR3 spans 11 residues. Germline V lookup: CDR1 DFQATT, CDR2 SNEGSKA (reference sequence). CDR3: CSAIGVDEQYF. The CDR3 DNA is TGCAGTGCTATTGGGGTAGACGAGCAGTACTTC.

V usage is TRBV20-1 and J usage is TRBJ2-2; D is ambiguous. Looked up from germline, CDR1 is DFQATT and CDR2 is SNEGSKA (reference sequence). Trimming pared 1 base from V and 6 bases from J, leaving 15 bases between. The CDR3 has 15 amino acids. The CDR3 sequence: CSARVHGSGSGELFF. CDR3 nucleotides: TGCAGTGCTAGAGTGCACGGGTCCGGATCCGGGGAGCTGTTTTTT.

The CDR3 DNA sequence: TGTGCCAGCAGTATCTCTACAGGAGATGGCTACACCTTC. Translation: CASSISTGDGYTF. V and J are TRBV28 and TRBJ1-2, with D possibly TRBD1 on 5 matching bases. V lost 5 bases, J lost 6 bases, and 13 bases lay in between. This CDR3 contains 13 residues. Germline V gene data show CDR1 as MDHEN and CDR2 as SYDVKM.

This clonotype has more than one count but fewer than ten. As DNA, the CDR3 is TGTGCCAGCACAGTGGGAGAGACCCAGTACTTC. It is translated as CASTVGETQYF. The chain combines TRBV6-2 or TRBV6-3 with TRBJ2-5; D remains ambiguous. The CDR3 covers 11 residues. Germline loops: CDR1 MNHEY, CDR2 SVGEGT. V gave up 7 bases and J gave up 4 bases, with 7 bases separating them.

This clonotype was seen at least ten times. This CDR3 is CASSPGTVRVYEQYF. Written as DNA, the CDR3 is TGTGCCAGCTCACCAGGAACAGTTCGGGTCTACGAGCAGTACTTC. J is TRBJ2-7 and V is TRBV18; D remains ambiguous. V gave up 2 bases and J gave up 3 bases, with 14 bases separating them. The CDR3 totals 15 residues. Looked up from germline, CDR1 is KGHSH and CDR2 is LQKENI.

CDR3 residues: CASTPAGGSYEQYF. The CDR3 coding sequence is TGTGCCAGCACCCCGGCAGGGGGGTCCTACGAGCAGTACTTC. The rearrangement uses TRBV28 and TRBJ2-7, with a tentative D call TRBD1 (7 bases). Germline assignment: CDR1 MDHEN and CDR2 SYDVKM. The CDR3 extends over 14 amino acids. The ends were cut back, 7 bases at V and 1 base at J, with 14 bases in the middle.

This clonotype was seen only a few times. The V call is TRBV18, the J call TRBJ2-7, with unresolved D. The CDR3 extends over 12 amino acids. Per germline, CDR1 KGHSH and CDR2 LQKENI. Trimming cost V 6 bases and J 5 bases, with 11 bases left between them. The CDR3 region is CASSPSMDEQYF. The DNA for the CDR3 is TGTGCCAGCTCCCCGAGTATGGACGAGCAGTACTTC.

The chain combines TRBV3-1 with TRBJ2-7; D possibly corresponds to TRBD1 (5 bases). The germline V gene has CDR1 LGHDT and CDR2 YNNKEL (reference sequence). V lost 2 bases and J 2 bases, leaving 13 bases between the germline ends. The CDR3 sequence is 15 residues long. The DNA for the CDR3 is TGTGCCAGCAGCCAACTTAAGGACACAGCCTACGAGCAGTACTTC. It specifies CASSQLKDTAYEQYF.

This clonotype has a handful of counts. V gene TRBV7-2 combines with J gene TRBJ1-2; the D gene is possibly TRBD1 (5 bases). CDR1 SGHTA and CDR2 FQGNSA come from the germline V gene. The CDR3 is 14 residues long. The V and J ends lost 5 bases and 0 bases respectively, with 10 bases between them. This chain's CDR3 is CASSPYRTNYGYTF. CDR3 in DNA: TGTGCCAGCAGCCCATACAGGACTAACTATGGCTACACCTTC.

The chain combines TRBV20-1 with TRBJ2-1, with D possibly matching TRBD2 (6 bases). The CDR3 covers 14 residues. The ends were cut back, 4 bases at V and 0 bases at J, with 10 bases in the middle. The germline V gene encodes CDR1 DFQATT and CDR2 SNEGSKA (reference sequence). The CDR3 is CSATGGSSYNEQFF. CDR3 DNA sequence: TGCAGTGCTACCGGAGGGAGCTCCTACAATGAGCAGTTCTTC.

The genes are TRBV4-2 and TRBJ2-2, with D hard to call. This CDR3 has 14 residues. Germline V gene lookup returns CDR1 LGHNA and CDR2 YNFKEQ. Trimming cost V 1 base and J 6 bases, with 9 bases left between them. CDR3 coding DNA: TGTGCCAGCAGCCAAGGCCGACTCTCCGGGGAGCTGTTTTTT. Translated: CASSQGRLSGELFF.

The rearrangement links TRBV20-1 to TRBJ2-5; D not certain. Trimming pared 6 bases from V and 5 bases from J, leaving 16 bases between. This CDR3 contains 13 residues. The V gene's germline CDR1 is DFQATT and CDR2 SNEGSKA (reference sequence). CDR3 residues: CSAPRPIGETQYF. In DNA form, the CDR3 reads TGCAGTGCGCCAAGACCGATTGGTGAGACCCAGTACTTC.

The rearrangement uses TRBV5-6 and TRBJ2-7; D gene ambiguous. The CDR3 consists of 18 residues. V was trimmed by 4 bases and J by 5 bases, leaving 28 bases between them. Per the germline V gene, CDR1 is SGHDT and CDR2 is YYEEEE. CDR3: CASSQTFKVSIEMNEQYF. CDR3 nucleotides: TGTGCCAGCAGCCAAACCTTTAAGGTATCAATCGAGATGAACGAGCAGTACTTC.

For the CDR3, the DNA is TGCAGTCCTCTAGCCCCGGGGCACAATGAGCAGTTCTTC. It is translated as CSPLAPGHNEQFF. V usage is TRBV20-1 and J usage is TRBJ2-1; D possibly uses TRBD1 or TRBD2 (5 bases each). The V and J ends lost 8 bases and 5 bases respectively, with 16 bases between them. CDR1 DFQATT and CDR2 SNEGSKA come from the germline V gene (reference sequence). CDR3 length equals 13 residues.

The gene calls are TRBV27 and TRBJ2-7; D is unresolved. With 5 bases removed from V and 1 base from J, the gap between germline ends came to 18 bases. The CDR3 length is 16 residues. The germline gives CDR1 MNHEY, CDR2 SMNVEV (reference sequence). CDR3 coding DNA: TGTGCCAGCAGTAGCACAGCCCACCCTAGTTCCTACGAGCAGTACTTC. It encodes CASSSTAHPSSYEQYF.

The chain links TRBV29-1 to TRBJ2-1; D assignment may be TRBD1 or TRBD2 (5 bases each). V lost 6 bases and J 7 bases, leaving 16 bases between the germline ends. Germline CDR1 reads SQVTM; CDR2 reads ANQGSEA. The CDR3 spans 13 residues. The CDR3 spells CSVDGTSRNEQFF. The CDR3 DNA follows: TGCAGCGTCGACGGGACCTCTAGGAATGAGCAGTTCTTC.

Details on this clonotype: Relative to the germline gene, one junction end is altered; a read error may explain this. The chain joins TRBV7-6 to TRBJ1-2, with a tentative D call TRBD1 (6 bases). The CDR3 has 13 residues. The germline V gene has CDR1 SGHVS and CDR2 FNYEAQ. The CDR3 DNA sequence: TGTGCCAGCAGCCCGGACAGCAACTATAGCTACACCTTC. Translation gives CASSPDSNYSYTF.

This clonotype was seen a few times. Compared with germline, one end of the junction differs, possibly owing to a read error. The rearrangement links TRBV10-3 to TRBJ2-2, with 10 bases aligning to TRBD2. The CDR3 extends over 14 amino acids. Germline CDR1 is ENHRY and CDR2 is SYGVKD. In DNA, the CDR3 is TGCGCCACCGGGACTAGCGTAAACACCGGGGAGCTGTTTTTT. Residues: CATGTSVNTGELFF.

This clonotype was detected a few times. The CDR3 region has the DNA TGTGCCAGCAGTGAGGGGGAGGGCGGGTATGGCTACACCTTC. This codes for CASSEGEGGYGYTF. This chain connects TRBV6-4 to TRBJ1-2; tentative D call: TRBD1 (5 bases). With 3 bases removed from V and 5 bases from J, the gap between germline ends came to 13 bases. Germline loops: CDR1 MRHNA, CDR2 SNTAGT. CDR3 size: 14 residues.